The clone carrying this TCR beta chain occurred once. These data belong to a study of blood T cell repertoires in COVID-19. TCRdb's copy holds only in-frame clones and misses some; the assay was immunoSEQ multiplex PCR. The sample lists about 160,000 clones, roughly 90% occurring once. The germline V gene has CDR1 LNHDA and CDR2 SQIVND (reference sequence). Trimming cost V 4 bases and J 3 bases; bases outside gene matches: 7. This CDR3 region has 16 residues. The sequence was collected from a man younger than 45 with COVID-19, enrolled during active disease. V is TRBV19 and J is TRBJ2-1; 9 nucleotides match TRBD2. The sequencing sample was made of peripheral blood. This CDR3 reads CASSTIAGERYNEQFF. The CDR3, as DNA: TGTGCCAGTAGTACAATAGCGGGAGAGCGCTACAATGAGCAGTTCTTC. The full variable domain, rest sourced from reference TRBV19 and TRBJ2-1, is DGGITQSPKYLFRKEGQNVTLSCEQNLNHDAMYWYRQDPGQGLRLIYYSQIVNDFQKGDIAEGYSVSREKKESFPLTVTSAQKNPTAFYLCASSTIAGERYNEQFFGPGTRLTVL.